This is a list of T cell receptor beta chains from one sample in a study of blood T cell repertoires in COVID-19. Assay used: immunoSEQ multiplex PCR; TCRdb lists only in-frame clones, some missing. Among tens of thousands of clones listed, 89% were seen once. Sequencing input: peripheral blood. These receptors all stem from a human donor in a cohort sampled during active COVID-19. Each CDR3 is given without its conserved first and last residue.

j_call: TRBJ2-7
v_call: TRBV10-3
cdr3_aa: AISDVGGGYEQY

j_call: TRBJ2-7
v_call: TRBV7-2
cdr3_aa: ASSLLAGGAEQY

j_call: TRBJ2-7
v_call: TRBV27
cdr3_aa: ASRYEGRSYEQY

j_call: TRBJ2-7
v_call: TRBV6-1
cdr3_aa: ASSEAPTGTGVYEQY

j_call: TRBJ1-2
v_call: TRBV7-8
cdr3_aa: ASSSLAGRRFDGYT

j_call: TRBJ1-5
v_call: TRBV12-3/TRBV12-4
cdr3_aa: ASSRQGKIH

j_call: TRBJ2-7
v_call: TRBV6-6
cdr3_aa: ASSFLGAHSYEQY

j_call: TRBJ2-3
v_call: TRBV5-1
cdr3_aa: ASSLAVAGATDTQY

j_call: TRBJ2-7
v_call: TRBV9
cdr3_aa: ASSLGPGQLTYEQY

j_call: TRBJ1-5
v_call: TRBV6-2/TRBV6-3
cdr3_aa: ASSPQGNSNQPQH

j_call: TRBJ2-7
v_call: TRBV11-2
cdr3_aa: ASSLFSGTSYEQY

j_call: TRBJ2-7
v_call: TRBV7-9
cdr3_aa: ASSFGTGNHNYEQY

j_call: TRBJ1-2
v_call: TRBV18
cdr3_aa: ASSPPGQGPYGYT

j_call: TRBJ2-1
v_call: TRBV5-1
cdr3_aa: ASSLGGIAGGNEQF

j_call: TRBJ1-2
v_call: TRBV7-2
cdr3_aa: ASSLDGPYGYT

j_call: TRBJ2-7
v_call: TRBV6-5
cdr3_aa: ASSYEAGSSEQY

j_call: TRBJ1-5
v_call: TRBV5-8
cdr3_aa: ASSLASRDRKHSNQPQH

j_call: TRBJ2-7
v_call: TRBV3-1/TRBV3-2
cdr3_aa: ASSPIRLTYEQY

j_call: TRBJ1-1
v_call: TRBV29-1
cdr3_aa: SVNTHENTEAF

j_call: TRBJ1-5
v_call: TRBV20-1
cdr3_aa: SAEEQPQH

j_call: TRBJ1-1
v_call: TRBV5-6
cdr3_aa: ASSRLGQGNTEAF

j_call: TRBJ2-1
v_call: TRBV4-1
cdr3_aa: ASSPRGGANYNEQF

j_call: TRBJ2-7
v_call: TRBV7-9
cdr3_aa: ASSSTGHLIHEQY

j_call: TRBJ1-2
v_call: TRBV2
cdr3_aa: ASSVTGGGYGYT

j_call: TRBJ1-1
v_call: TRBV6-5
cdr3_aa: ASSRDRGTEAF

j_call: TRBJ1-5
v_call: TRBV6-5
cdr3_aa: ASRPGQGNQPQH

j_call: TRBJ1-6
v_call: TRBV6-2/TRBV6-3
cdr3_aa: ASSRTAGVGTNSPLH

j_call: TRBJ1-3
v_call: TRBV4-3
cdr3_aa: ASSQALSSGNTIY

j_call: TRBJ1-2
v_call: TRBV7-9
cdr3_aa: ASSFTMTGNYGYT

j_call: TRBJ1-6
v_call: TRBV5-1
cdr3_aa: ASSRQGSGNSPLH

j_call: TRBJ2-3
v_call: TRBV7-2
cdr3_aa: ASSFGGGGSDTQY

j_call: TRBJ1-5
v_call: TRBV25-1
cdr3_aa: ASSDWTDSNQPQH

j_call: TRBJ1-5
v_call: TRBV7-2
cdr3_aa: ASSFTGSLVQPQH

j_call: TRBJ2-7
v_call: TRBV12-3/TRBV12-4
cdr3_aa: ASSGTAGREQY

j_call: TRBJ1-1
v_call: TRBV7-2
cdr3_aa: ASSLGQMNTEAF

j_call: TRBJ2-7
v_call: TRBV4-2
cdr3_aa: ASSQGGGVDEQY

j_call: TRBJ1-3
v_call: TRBV6-6
cdr3_aa: ASRLQSSGNTIY

j_call: TRBJ1-4
v_call: TRBV19
cdr3_aa: ASSIGPRGEKLF

j_call: TRBJ1-3
v_call: TRBV7-9
cdr3_aa: ASSFRPGTDSSGNTIY

j_call: TRBJ1-5
v_call: TRBV19
cdr3_aa: ASSNRGANNQPQH

j_call: TRBJ1-1
v_call: TRBV10-3
cdr3_aa: AISGTGTGNTEAF

j_call: TRBJ2-7
v_call: TRBV6-1
cdr3_aa: ASSEQRDRTTPHYEQY

j_call: TRBJ2-2
v_call: TRBV7-2
cdr3_aa: ASSLDRGGANPGELF

j_call: TRBJ1-1
v_call: TRBV5-1
cdr3_aa: ASSPTGTGGSEAF

j_call: TRBJ2-7
v_call: TRBV3-1/TRBV3-2
cdr3_aa: ASSRGSSGGAYEQY

j_call: TRBJ1-4
v_call: TRBV19
cdr3_aa: ASMPRGGSEKLF

j_call: TRBJ2-7
v_call: TRBV27
cdr3_aa: ASSLRGREQY

j_call: TRBJ1-1
v_call: TRBV9
cdr3_aa: ASSPTLGGEAF

j_call: TRBJ1-1
v_call: TRBV5-1
cdr3_aa: ASLPGGQMNTEAF

j_call: TRBJ1-5
v_call: TRBV10-3
cdr3_aa: AISARHNDQPQH

j_call: TRBJ2-1
v_call: TRBV6-5
cdr3_aa: ASGRTTYNEQF

j_call: TRBJ1-3
v_call: TRBV6-1
cdr3_aa: ASSERSGNTIY

j_call: TRBJ2-7
v_call: TRBV24-1
cdr3_aa: ATSDWEGGNEQY

j_call: TRBJ2-7
v_call: TRBV5-6
cdr3_aa: ASSLAGDEQY